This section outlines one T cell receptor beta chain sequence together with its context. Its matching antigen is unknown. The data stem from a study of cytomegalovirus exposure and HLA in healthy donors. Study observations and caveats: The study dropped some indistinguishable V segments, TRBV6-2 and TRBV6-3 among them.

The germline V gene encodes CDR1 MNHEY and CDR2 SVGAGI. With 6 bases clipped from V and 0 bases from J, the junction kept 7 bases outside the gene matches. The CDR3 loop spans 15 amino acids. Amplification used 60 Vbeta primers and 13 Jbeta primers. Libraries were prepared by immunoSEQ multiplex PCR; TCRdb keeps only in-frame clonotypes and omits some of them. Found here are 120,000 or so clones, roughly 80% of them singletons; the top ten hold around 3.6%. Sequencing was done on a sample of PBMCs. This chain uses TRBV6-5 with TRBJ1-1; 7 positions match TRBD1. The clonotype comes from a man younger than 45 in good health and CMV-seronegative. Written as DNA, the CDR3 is TGTGCCAGCAGCTCGACAGGGTCCATGAACACTGAAGCTTTCTTT. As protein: CASSSTGSMNTEAFF.